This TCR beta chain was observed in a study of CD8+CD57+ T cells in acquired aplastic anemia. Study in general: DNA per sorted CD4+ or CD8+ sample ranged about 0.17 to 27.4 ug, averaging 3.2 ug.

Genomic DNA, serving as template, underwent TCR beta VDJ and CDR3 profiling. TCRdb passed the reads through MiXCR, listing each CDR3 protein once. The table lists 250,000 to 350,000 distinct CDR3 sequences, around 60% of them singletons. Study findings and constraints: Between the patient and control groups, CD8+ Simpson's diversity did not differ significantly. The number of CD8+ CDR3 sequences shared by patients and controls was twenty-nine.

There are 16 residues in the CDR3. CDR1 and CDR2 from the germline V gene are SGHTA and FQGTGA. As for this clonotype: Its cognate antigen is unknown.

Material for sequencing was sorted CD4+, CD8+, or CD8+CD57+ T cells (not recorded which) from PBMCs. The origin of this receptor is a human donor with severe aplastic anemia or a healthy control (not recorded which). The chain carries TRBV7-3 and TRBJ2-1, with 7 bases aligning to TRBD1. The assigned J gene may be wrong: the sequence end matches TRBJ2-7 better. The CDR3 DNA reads TGTGCCAGCAGCTTAGAGGGCAGGGGGTTCTCCTACGAGCAGTACTTC. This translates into CASSLEGRGFSYEQYF.